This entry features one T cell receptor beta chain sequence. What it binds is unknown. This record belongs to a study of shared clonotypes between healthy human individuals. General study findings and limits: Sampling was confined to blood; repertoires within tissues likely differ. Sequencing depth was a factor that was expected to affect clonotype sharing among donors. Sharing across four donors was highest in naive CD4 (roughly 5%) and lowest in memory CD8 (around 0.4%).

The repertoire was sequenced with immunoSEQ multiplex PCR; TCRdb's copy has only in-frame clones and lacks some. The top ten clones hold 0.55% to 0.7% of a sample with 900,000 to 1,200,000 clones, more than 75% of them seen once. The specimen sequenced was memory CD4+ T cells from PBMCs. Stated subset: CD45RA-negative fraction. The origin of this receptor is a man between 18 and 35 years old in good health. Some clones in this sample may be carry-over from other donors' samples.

The CDR3 spells CASSGDRGRPGANVLTF. The DNA for the CDR3 is TGTGCCAGCAGTGGTGACAGGGGGCGTCCTGGGGCCAACGTCCTGACTTTC. The chain is built from TRBV2 and TRBJ2-6, with 10 bases aligning to TRBD1. Per the germline V gene, CDR1 is SNHLY and CDR2 is FYNNEI. V lost 4 bases and J lost 2; bases outside the gene matches: 5. This CDR3 has 17 residues.